Listed here are 4 T cell receptor beta chains from one sample, sequenced in a study of T cells after yellow fever vaccination. TCRdb re-called the 5' RACE reads through MiXCR, storing one row per CDR3 protein. This sample has a few hundred thousand distinct CDR3 sequences, with around 3.9% found just once. The material sequenced was PBMCs, taken on the day of the yellow fever booster vaccination. These TCRs come from a man aged 18 to 29 who received the YFV17D yellow fever vaccine.

At least ten counts were recorded for this clonotype. The CDR3 DNA follows: TGTGCCACCTCCCTAGTATTTGGAGAGACCCAGTACTTC. It specifies CATSLVFGETQYF. The chain combines TRBV25-1 with TRBJ2-5, with D unresolved. The germline V gene encodes CDR1 MGHDK and CDR2 SYGVNS. The CDR3 has 13 amino acids. With 10 bases removed from V and 4 bases from J, the gap between germline ends came to 16 bases.

The table lists this clonotype with many counts. The gene calls are TRBV6-2 or TRBV6-3 and TRBJ2-3, with 10 bases aligning to TRBD2. Germline CDR1 reads MNHEY; CDR2 reads SVGEGT. The CDR3 has 15 amino acids. V was pared by 5 bases and J by 6 bases, with 8 bases of the junction left unmatched. CDR3 sequence (DNA): TGTGCCAGCAGTAGCCTAGCGGGGGTAGGGGATACGCAGTATTTT. This sequence encodes CASSSLAGVGDTQYF.

This clonotype was detected ten times or more. This chain connects TRBV20-1 to TRBJ2-7, with 11 positions matching TRBD2. CDR1 is DFQATT, CDR2 SNEGSKA, per germline (reference sequence). V shed 0 bases and J 1 base; nucleotides not matched to a gene: 5. The CDR3 is made up of 16 amino acids. CDR3 in DNA: TGCAGTGCTAGAGATCCACTAGCGGGGGCATCCTACGAGCAGTACGTC. Its protein is CSARDPLAGASYEQYV.

This clonotype was seen at least ten times. The chain is built from TRBV27 and TRBJ1-5; weak D call: TRBD1 (6 bases). The length of the CDR3 is 15 residues. Germline CDR1 reads MNHEY; CDR2 reads SMNVEV (reference sequence). V was shortened by 8 bases and J by 6 bases, with 20 bases between the two germline ends. The CDR3 nucleotides read TGTGCCAGCTCCCCACTACAGGGTATTGGTCAGCCCCAGCATTTT. Its translation: CASSPLQGIGQPQHF.